The next 32 T cell receptor beta chains were all read from a single sample in a study of CD8 T cells in ankylosing spondylitis. TCRdb ran MiXCR on the 5' RACE reads and lists one entry per CDR3 protein. The table lists 200,000 to 250,000 distinct CDR3 sequences, about 26% of them singletons. The sample comprised blood, either unsorted or a sorted T cell fraction (not recorded which). The origin of the receptors is a male donor with ankylosing spondylitis or in good health (not recorded which).

This clonotype has a count of ten or more. The chain is built from TRBV5-5 and TRBJ2-1; weak D call: TRBD2 (7 bases). Per the germline V gene, CDR1 is SGHKS and CDR2 is YYEKEE (reference sequence). The germline V and J ends were trimmed by 3 bases and 9 bases, with 16 bases remaining between them. The CDR3 runs to 14 residues. The CDR3 region has the DNA TGTGCCAGCAGCTCGCGGCATAGGGGGGGTGAGCAGTTCTTC. Its protein is CASSSRHRGGEQFF.

This clonotype was observed a handful of times. The chain couples TRBV20-1 to TRBJ2-7; 10 bases match TRBD2. V shed 0 bases, J shed 0 bases, and the junction held 5 bases outside the gene matches. The CDR3 is 16 residues long. Germline V CDR1 and CDR2: DFQATT, SNEGSKA (reference sequence). Here the CDR3 DNA reads TGCAGTGCTAGAGATCCCGGGACTAGCGTCTCCTACGAGCAGTACTTC. Encoded protein: CSARDPGTSVSYEQYF.

V and J are TRBV20-1 and TRBJ2-5; 9 bases match TRBD1. This CDR3 region has 14 residues. Germline CDR1 and CDR2: DFQATT and SNEGSKA (reference sequence). The junction had 6 bases not matched to a gene; V was cut back by 4 bases and J by 3 bases. The CDR3 region has the DNA TGCAGTGCTATTTCCGGGACAGGGAAAGAGACCCAGTACTTC. Translating gives CSAISGTGKETQYF.

J is TRBJ1-5 and V is TRBV12-3 or TRBV12-4; D might be TRBD1 (6 bases). With 0 bases removed from V and 5 bases from J, the gap between germline ends came to 11 bases. This CDR3 has 15 residues. CDR3 coding DNA: TGTGCCAGCAGTTTAGCGCGAGGGGGGGATCAGCCCCAGCATTTT. It yields the protein CASSLARGGDQPQHF.

The chain links TRBV6-2 or TRBV6-3 to TRBJ2-1, with no clear D. Trimming removed 2 bases at V and 4 bases at J, with 12 bases between. Germline V gene lookup returns CDR1 MNHEY and CDR2 SVGEGT. The CDR3 covers 15 residues. The CDR3 spells CASSYLSPRYNEQFF. The CDR3 coding sequence is TGTGCCAGCAGTTACCTGAGTCCACGGTACAATGAGCAGTTCTTC.

In this sample, this clonotype turned up a few times. The J gene is TRBJ2-7, the V gene TRBV20-1; no clear D. The CDR3 contains 12 residues. V was clipped by 6 bases and J by 5 bases, with 14 bases between them. Germline CDR1 reads DFQATT; CDR2 reads SNEGSKA (reference sequence). The CDR3 sequence is CSAPRGRNEQYF. In nucleotides, the CDR3 is TGCAGTGCACCCAGAGGACGAAACGAGCAGTACTTC.

This clonotype was seen ten or more times. The chain uses TRBV20-1 and TRBJ2-7; D possibly corresponds to TRBD1 (5 bases). The CDR3 loop spans 15 amino acids. V was shortened by 2 bases and J by 6 bases, with 20 bases between the two germline ends. Germline CDR1 DFQATT, CDR2 SNEGSKA (reference sequence). CDR3 region: CSARPYQGRVGEQYF. CDR3 in DNA: TGCAGTGCTAGACCTTATCAGGGCAGGGTCGGCGAGCAGTACTTC.

This rearrangement joins TRBV20-1 to TRBJ1-2; D is ambiguous. The CDR3 extends over 13 amino acids. V was shortened by 6 bases and J by 2 bases, with 13 bases between the two germline ends. Germline CDR1 DFQATT, CDR2 SNEGSKA (reference sequence). The CDR3 region has the DNA TGCAGTGCGCAGACTGGACTGAACTATGGCTACACCTTC. Encoded protein: CSAQTGLNYGYTF.

In its sample, this clonotype was seen many times. The chain uses TRBV12-3 or TRBV12-4 and TRBJ1-2; D is unresolved. The CDR3 loop spans 12 amino acids. V was cut by 6 bases and J by 2 bases, with 7 bases left in between. CDR3 sequence: CASSAVNYGYTF. As DNA, the CDR3 is TGTGCCAGCAGCGCGGTGAACTATGGCTACACCTTC.

J is TRBJ2-7 and V is TRBV10-2; no clear D. The V gene's germline CDR1 is WSHSY and CDR2 SAAADI. The ends were cut back, 6 bases at V and 10 bases at J, with 16 bases in the middle. This CDR3 spans 12 amino acids. This CDR3 reads CASSPDPTPQYF. The DNA of the CDR3 is TGCGCCAGCAGCCCTGATCCCACTCCTCAGTACTTC.

The table lists this clonotype with many counts. The J gene is TRBJ2-4, the V gene TRBV10-3; tentative D call: TRBD1 (5 bases). This CDR3 spans 16 amino acids. Deletions cut 2 bases from V and 3 bases from J, with 14 bases between. CDR1 and CDR2 (germline): ENHRY, SYGVKD. Here the CDR3 reads CAISEGLQVVKNIQYF. CDR3 bases: TGTGCCATCAGTGAGGGGCTACAGGTTGTCAAAAACATTCAGTACTTC.

Ten or more counts support this clonotype. The chain recombines TRBV6-1 with TRBJ2-3; D is possibly TRBD2 (5 bases). Germline V gives CDR1 MNHNS, CDR2 SASEGT. The CDR3 length is 14 residues. Trimming cost V 4 bases and J 2 bases, with 10 bases left between them. CDR3 DNA sequence: TGTGCCAGCAGTGTCCCAGCGGACACAGATACGCAGTATTTT. The encoded protein is CASSVPADTDTQYF.

This clonotype was counted at least ten times. The CDR3 region has the DNA TGCGCCAGCAGCCAAGCTCTAGCGGTAACCTCCTACGAGCAGTACTTC. Its protein product is CASSQALAVTSYEQYF. The chain is built from TRBV4-1 and TRBJ2-7; 7 positions agree with TRBD2. J gave up 0 bases and V 1 base, and 6 bases lay outside the gene matches. The CDR3 extends over 16 amino acids. Germline-derived CDR1 and CDR2 are MGHRA and YSYEKL.

There are many counts of this clonotype. V and J are TRBV5-1 and TRBJ1-6, with 7 bases that match TRBD1. V lost 3 bases and J lost 3; bases outside the gene matches: 3. The germline CDR1 and CDR2 sequences are SGHRS and YFSETQ. The CDR3 totals 15 residues. The CDR3: CASSSGQRYNSPLHF. The CDR3 region has the DNA TGCGCCAGCAGCTCGGGACAGCGCTATAATTCACCCCTCCACTTT.

The chain recombines TRBV29-1 with TRBJ2-1, with 10 positions matching TRBD2. This CDR3 region has 15 residues. The ends lost 4 bases at V and 9 bases at J; junction bases unmatched: 12. In germline, CDR1 is SQVTM, CDR2 ANQGSEA. Here the CDR3 reads CSVGLVAGGRVEQFF. DNA of the CDR3: TGCAGCGTTGGGTTGGTAGCGGGAGGAAGAGTTGAGCAGTTCTTC.

This clonotype was counted only a few times. The chain couples TRBV29-1 to TRBJ1-5; tentative D call: TRBD1 (6 bases). Germline CDR1 reads SQVTM; CDR2 reads ANQGSEA. The CDR3 contains 13 residues. Trimming cost V 5 bases and J 2 bases, with 10 bases left between them. The CDR3 loop is CSVSGERNQPQHF. CDR3 DNA sequence: TGCAGCGTTTCAGGGGAGCGCAATCAGCCCCAGCATTTT.

This clonotype was observed a handful of times. The chain recombines TRBV5-1 with TRBJ1-5; D might be TRBD1 (5 bases). Germline V CDR1 and CDR2: SGHRS, YFSETQ. V lost 4 bases to trimming and J lost 2 bases, with 10 bases between them. The CDR3 has 14 amino acids. The CDR3 DNA reads as TGCGCCAGCAGCGAGGGGTCGGGCAATCAGCCCCAGCATTTT. It specifies CASSEGSGNQPQHF.

This clonotype was counted only a few times. The chain employs TRBV20-1 and TRBJ2-3, with a tentative D call TRBD2 (5 bases). V was trimmed by 6 bases and J by 0 bases, leaving 16 bases between them. Germline V lookup: CDR1 DFQATT, CDR2 SNEGSKA (reference sequence). The CDR3 spans 15 residues. The CDR3 DNA reads as TGCAGTGCCACTTCTCCGGAGGTGAGCACAGATACGCAGTATTTT. This encodes CSATSPEVSTDTQYF.

Many counts were recorded for this clonotype. The rearrangement uses TRBV10-3 and TRBJ1-1; D is unclear. The CDR3 runs to 15 residues. Germline values: CDR1 ENHRY, CDR2 SYGVKD. V gave up 0 bases and J gave up 4 bases, with 12 bases separating them. CDR3 sequence: CAISESTRVGTEAFF. The CDR3 DNA is TGTGCCATCAGTGAGTCGACTAGGGTGGGCACTGAAGCTTTCTTT.

At least ten counts were recorded for this clonotype. The chain carries TRBV12-3 or TRBV12-4 and TRBJ2-1; 11 positions match TRBD2. CDR3 size: 15 residues. V lost 6 bases and J lost 5; bases outside the gene matches: 6. Written as DNA, the CDR3 is TGTGCCAGCAGCCATACTAGCGGGAGTCACAATGAGCAGTTCTTC. Its translation: CASSHTSGSHNEQFF.

This clonotype was recorded a few times. V and J are TRBV3-1 and TRBJ2-7; D is unclear. V was cut by 1 base and J by 2 bases, with 3 bases left in between. CDR3 size: 12 residues. Germline assignment: CDR1 LGHDT and CDR2 YNNKEL (reference sequence). CDR3 sequence reads: CASSQAAYEQYF. CDR3 DNA sequence: TGTGCCAGCAGCCAAGCGGCCTACGAGCAGTACTTC.

This clonotype came up many times. The chain uses TRBV7-2 and TRBJ1-2; maybe TRBD1 (6 bases). Germline loops: CDR1 SGHTA, CDR2 FQGNSA. Trimming took off 5 bases at V and 1 base at J, with 11 bases between the two ends. The CDR3 is made up of 14 amino acids. CDR3 loop: CASSPRTDNYGYTF. CDR3 nucleotide sequence: TGTGCCAGCAGCCCTAGGACAGATAACTATGGCTACACCTTC.

In its sample, this clonotype was seen a few times. The chain couples TRBV20-1 to TRBJ1-6; the D is unclear. The germline V gene encodes CDR1 DFQATT and CDR2 SNEGSKA (reference sequence). The CDR3 has 14 residues. Between the trimmed V and J ends, which lost 6 bases and 7 bases, there was a span of 16 bases. The CDR3 DNA reads TGCAGTGCACTAAGTGGATCGGGGAATTCACCCCTCCACTTT. It translates to CSALSGSGNSPLHF.

The genes are TRBV18 and TRBJ2-7; 15 bases match TRBD2. From germline, CDR1 is KGHSH and CDR2 LQKENI. V trimming: 0 bases; J trimming: 5 bases; junction bases outside the gene matches: 2. The CDR3 is 16 amino acids. CDR3 DNA sequence: TGTGCCAGCTCACCACCGGGACTAGCGGGAGGTGACGAGCAGTACTTC. Translation: CASSPPGLAGGDEQYF.

This clonotype was counted at least ten times. This rearrangement joins TRBV18 to TRBJ2-7; 10 bases are shared with TRBD2. The length of the CDR3 is 18 residues. The junction had 16 bases not matched to a gene; V was cut back by 2 bases and J by 6 bases. Per the germline V gene, CDR1 is KGHSH and CDR2 is LQKENI. CDR3 protein: CASSPFGASGSRLLEQYF. The CDR3 DNA follows: TGTGCCAGCTCACCATTCGGGGCTAGCGGGAGTCGGCTACTCGAGCAGTACTTC. The complete variable domain, with remaining parts taken from reference TRBV18 and TRBJ2-7, reads NAGVMQNPRHLVRRRGQEARLRCSPMKGHSHVYWYRQLPEEGLKFMVYLQKENIIDESGMPKERFSAEFPKEGPSILRIQQVVRGDSAAYFCASSPFGASGSRLLEQYFGPGTRLTVT.

The rearrangement joins TRBV19 to TRBJ1-5; D might be TRBD1 (6 bases). CDR3 length: 12 amino acids. Looked up from germline, CDR1 is LNHDA and CDR2 is SQIVND (reference sequence). Trimming removed 6 bases from V and 5 bases from J, with 8 bases in between. CDR3 nucleotide sequence: TGTGCCAGTAGACAGGGTTATCAGCCCCAGCATTTT. The encoded protein is CASRQGYQPQHF.

The chain couples TRBV5-1 to TRBJ2-7; 12 bases line up with TRBD2. CDR3 size: 16 residues. The ends lost 1 base at V and 5 bases at J; junction bases unmatched: 7. Germline-derived CDR1 and CDR2 are SGHRS and YFSETQ. The CDR3: CASSLPRLAGVDEQYF. CDR3 coding DNA: TGCGCCAGCAGCTTGCCCCGACTAGCGGGAGTGGACGAGCAGTACTTC.

The chain employs TRBV12-3 or TRBV12-4 and TRBJ2-2, with D uncertain. CDR3 length equals 13 residues. V was clipped by 3 bases and J by 8 bases, with 10 bases between them. The CDR3 sequence: CASSFVLVGELFF. CDR3 sequence (DNA): TGTGCCAGCAGTTTTGTACTGGTAGGGGAGCTGTTTTTT.

This clonotype was seen repeatedly, ten times or more. A junction boundary mismatches the germline segment, possibly from a read error. The rearrangement uses TRBV9 and TRBJ2-7; 10 positions match TRBD2. CDR3 length: 13 amino acids. The germline CDR1 and CDR2 sequences are SGDLS and YYNGEE. The CDR3 DNA reads TGTGCCAGCAGCGTAGGTCTAGCGGGAGTGTTGCACTTC. It translates to CASSVGLAGVLHF.

The V call is TRBV7-2, the J call TRBJ2-5, with D possibly called TRBD1 or TRBD2 (5 bases each). The V and J ends lost 5 bases and 5 bases respectively, with 12 bases between them. This CDR3 has 13 residues. Germline V gene data show CDR1 as SGHTA and CDR2 as FQGNSA. CDR3 protein: CASSPREWETQYF. The CDR3 nucleotides read TGTGCCAGCAGCCCCAGGGAGTGGGAGACCCAGTACTTC.

This chain joins TRBV20-1 and TRBJ2-3; TRBD2 aligns across 8 bases. There are 15 residues in the CDR3. The ends lost 3 bases at V and 3 bases at J; junction bases unmatched: 8. Germline V gene lookup returns CDR1 DFQATT and CDR2 SNEGSKA (reference sequence). The DNA for the CDR3 is TGCAGTGCTAGGCGTGGGACTAGTAAAACAGATACGCAGTATTTT. It codes for CSARRGTSKTDTQYF.

This rearrangement joins TRBV6-5 to TRBJ1-6, with D hard to call. The CDR3 sequence is 16 residues long. Germline assignment: CDR1 MNHEY and CDR2 SVGAGI. Trimming cost V 2 bases and J 2 bases, with 10 bases left between them. The CDR3 spells CASSYGQYPYNSPLHF. DNA of the CDR3: TGTGCCAGCAGTTACGGCCAGTACCCCTATAATTCACCCCTCCACTTT.